This T cell receptor beta chain was identified in a study of monozygotic twins with inflammatory bowel disease. Study-wide findings and caveats: Against healthy co-twins, IBD patients had lower TCRbeta diversity (measured by inverse Simpson). Perhaps reflecting limited power, concordant and discordant twins did not differ in repertoire similarity.

As to this clonotype: Its antigen is currently unknown.

CDR1 and CDR2 from the germline V gene are MGHRA and YSYEKL. The CDR3 consists of 14 residues. There were roughly 3.5 ug of total RNA used for each TCR library. Following a re-call of the 5' RACE reads, TCRdb has one entry per CDR3 protein and lacks DNA. Its table lists about 210,000 distinct CDR3 sequences. The receptor's source is a human donor with ulcerative colitis or Crohn's disease, or a healthy co-twin of an affected twin (not recorded which). The sequencing input was blood. The chain has TRBV4-1 and TRBJ2-3; with no DNA, the TCRdb D assignment of TRBD2 cannot be verified. This CDR3 reads CASQAGGPVDTQYF.